The T cell receptor beta chain under discussion was sequenced for a study of T-cell reconstitution after alpha-beta-depleted transplantation in children. Notes on this clonotype: The antigen is not known.

CDR1 and CDR2 from the germline V gene are SEHNR and FQNEAQ (reference sequence). Trimming took 3 bases from V and 1 from J; bases not matched to a gene: 4. The CDR3 loop spans 16 amino acids. Study-level findings and limits: The high TCRbeta diversity at day 60 in some patients came from surviving recipient T cells and thymic progenitors. Where alpha-beta T cells came from about two months after transplant was reportedly several hundred expanded graft clones. T cells produced anew were the main source of T-cell counts and diversity one year after transplant.

Molecular barcoding with unique molecular identifiers was used for the TCRbeta library. Each CDR3 protein is one row after TCRdb ran MiXCR on the PCR reads. Of over 200,000 distinct CDR3 sequences listed, 9.5% to 13% are singletons. The sequence came from a child under two years old with acute myeloid leukemia, due to receive a stem cell transplant. The sequences come from PBMCs, collected before TCRalphabeta/CD19-depleted stem cell transplant. The J gene is TRBJ2-2, the V gene TRBV7-9, with TRBD2 identical over 8 bases. CDR3 region: CASSFSAGGNTGELFF. The CDR3 region has the DNA TGTGCCAGCAGCTTCTCTGCGGGAGGGAACACCGGGGAGCTGTTTTTT.